The 10 T cell receptor beta chains given below trace back to one sample, sequenced in a study of blood T cell repertoires in COVID-19. The protocol was immunoSEQ multiplex PCR, while the TCRdb copy is restricted to in-frame clones and leaves out a portion. The sample yields tens of thousands of clones, less than 90% seen once. The specimen was peripheral blood. Receptors originate from an elderly woman with acute or convalescent COVID-19.

This clone was seen a single time. The chain recombines TRBV10-1 with TRBJ1-6; D is unclear. V was trimmed by 3 bases and J by 13 bases, leaving 10 bases between them. There are 12 residues in the CDR3. From germline, CDR1 is WNHNN and CDR2 SYGVQD (reference sequence). CDR3 sequence: CASSEGGSPLHF. The CDR3 nucleotides read TGCGCCAGCAGTGAAGGAGGGAGTCCCCTCCACTTT.

This chain connects TRBV5-1 to TRBJ1-4, with D unclear. V gave up 4 bases and J gave up 8 bases, with 21 bases separating them. CDR3 length equals 16 residues. Germline CDR1 and CDR2: SGHRS and YFSETQ. The CDR3 sequence is CASSPQSQAAQEKLFF. The CDR3 DNA is TGCGCCAGCAGCCCCCAATCTCAGGCCGCGCAGGAAAAACTGTTTTTT. The whole variable domain, remainder taken from reference TRBV5-1 and TRBJ1-4, is KAGVTQTPRYLIKTRGQQVTLSCSPISGHRSVSWYQQTPGQGLQFLFEYFSETQRNKGNFPGRFSGRQFSNSRSEMNVSTLELGDSALYLCASSPQSQAAQEKLFFGSGTQLSVL.

This sequence joins TRBV5-5 and TRBJ2-7, with 8 bases that match TRBD1. This CDR3 comprises 15 residues. With V trimmed by 0 bases and J by 2 bases, 4 bases remained unmatched. Germline CDR1 SGHKS, CDR2 YYEKEE (reference sequence). The CDR3 protein is CASSLEGQAAYEQYF. The CDR3 DNA sequence: TGTGCCAGCAGCTTGGAGGGACAGGCAGCCTACGAGCAGTACTTC. The full variable domain, in which reference TRBV5-5 and TRBJ2-7 provide the parts outside the CDR3, is DAGVTQSPTHLIKTRGQQVTLRCSPISGHKSVSWYQQVLGQGPQFIFQYYEKEERGRGNFPDRFSARQFPNYSSELNVNALLLGDSALYLCASSLEGQAAYEQYFGPGTRLTVT.

The rearrangement joins TRBV10-3 to TRBJ2-7; the match to TRBD1 covers 7 bases. CDR1 is ENHRY, CDR2 SYGVKD, per germline. V dropped 6 bases and J dropped 0; count of bases not matched to a gene: 5. There are 14 residues in the CDR3. CDR3 sequence reads: CAISPGQISYEQYF. The DNA of the CDR3 is TGTGCCATCAGCCCGGGACAGATCTCCTACGAGCAGTACTTC.

A single count supports this clone. This chain connects TRBV4-1 to TRBJ1-2, with TRBD1 matching over 7 bases. J lost 7 bases, V lost 0 bases, and 8 bases had no gene match. CDR1 and CDR2 (germline): MGHRA, YSYEKL. The CDR3 is made up of 15 amino acids. CDR3 coding DNA: TGCGCCAGCAGCCAAGAGGGCCAGGGGGGTTTTGGCTACACCTTC. This gives the protein CASSQEGQGGFGYTF.

This chain links TRBV15 with TRBJ2-7; a possible D gene is TRBD2 (5 bases). Looked up from germline, CDR1 is LNHNV and CDR2 is YYDKDF (reference sequence). Trimming shortened V by 3 bases and J by 6 bases, and 15 bases separated the two germline ends. The CDR3 is 14 residues long. The CDR3 spells CATSRDLTRREQYF. CDR3 sequence (DNA): TGTGCCACCAGCAGGGACTTGACGCGTCGCGAGCAGTACTTC.

The chain is built from TRBV5-6 and TRBJ1-2; D possibly corresponds to TRBD1 (6 bases). V shed 0 bases and J shed 7 bases, with 10 bases lying between them. Germline-derived CDR1 and CDR2 are SGHDT and YYEEEE. The CDR3 is 13 residues long. The CDR3 spells CASSLAGDGGYTF. For the CDR3, the DNA is TGTGCCAGCAGCTTGGCAGGGGACGGTGGCTACACCTTC. The full variable domain, completed using reference TRBV5-6 and TRBJ1-2, is DAGVTQSPTHLIKTRGQQVTLRCSPKSGHDTVSWYQQALGQGPQFIFQYYEEEERQRGNFPDRFSGHQFPNYSSELNVNALLLGDSALYLCASSLAGDGGYTFGSGTRLTVV.

The genes are TRBV3-1 (or the pseudogene TRBV3-2) and TRBJ2-7; D call uncertain. V was cut by 1 base and J by 4 bases, with 8 bases left in between. The germline CDR1 and CDR2 sequences are LGHDT and YNNKEL (reference sequence). The CDR3 consists of 13 residues. The DNA of the CDR3 is TGTGCCAGCAGCCAAGGCTGGCAGTACGAGCAGTACTTC. Translated: CASSQGWQYEQYF.

This clone was seen a handful of times. The CDR3 spells CASSQSESPAGYTF. DNA for the CDR3: TGTGCCAGCAGCCAAAGCGAATCGCCGGCTGGCTACACCTTC. The V and J genes are TRBV3-1 (or the pseudogene TRBV3-2) and TRBJ1-2; D gene ambiguous. From germline, CDR1 is LGHDT and CDR2 YNNKEL (reference sequence). The CDR3 loop spans 14 amino acids. The germline V and J ends were trimmed by 2 bases and 7 bases, with 14 bases remaining between them.

This chain joins TRBV7-2 and TRBJ1-2; TRBD1 might be the D (5 bases). Germline V CDR1 and CDR2: SGHTA, FQGNSA. The CDR3 runs 14 residues. V lost 2 bases and J 8 bases, leaving 15 bases between the germline ends. The CDR3 region is CASSLSRQGDGYTF. The CDR3, as DNA: TGTGCCAGCAGCTTATCTCGGCAGGGTGACGGCTACACCTTC. The full variable domain, with the rest looked up from reference TRBV7-2 and TRBJ1-2, is GAGVSQSPSNKVTEKGKDVELRCDPISGHTALYWYRQSLGQGLEFLIYFQGNSAPDKSGLPSDRFSAERTGGSVSTLTIQRTQQEDSAVYLCASSLSRQGDGYTFGSGTRLTVV.